This T cell receptor beta chain was captured by sequencing in a study of Ad26.COV2.S vaccination and SARS-CoV-2 variants. Described treatment: some 20 received Ad26.COV2.S at low or high dose, single or two shots; about 5 received placebo; per-sample allocation not given. The samples were gathered on day 63 after the first injection of vaccine or placebo. This CDR3 comprises 14 residues. In germline, CDR1 is LNHDA, CDR2 SQIVND (reference sequence). The V gene lost 5 bases and the J gene lost 4 bases, with 13 bases spanning the gap. Here immunoSEQ multiplex PCR was the method, and the copy in TCRdb shows in-frame clones only, minus some. The sample carries roughly 240,000 clones, 70% to 90% recorded once.

The V and J genes are TRBV19 and TRBJ2-3, with TRBD1 as a possible D gene (6 bases). The sequence derives from a person between 18 and 59 years old who received the Ad26.COV2.S COVID-19 vaccine or a placebo. This specimen consisted of peripheral blood, obtained in a trial of Ad26.COV2.S vaccine versus placebo. The CDR3 protein is CASSFRGRADTQYF. Here the CDR3 DNA reads TGTGCCAGTAGTTTCAGGGGTAGGGCAGATACGCAGTATTTT.